The 2 T cell receptor beta chains below come from one sample, sequenced in a study of OX40 agonist ivuxolimab in advanced cancers. Here immunoSEQ multiplex PCR was the method, and the copy in TCRdb shows in-frame clones only, minus some. The sample lists approximately 20,000 clones; roughly nine tenths were seen once. Specimen: CD4+ or CD8+ T cells sorted from blood, collected in a trial of the OX40 agonist ivuxolimab. The source is an adult with an advanced solid tumor such as melanoma, head and neck, liver or kidney cancer.

The rearrangement joins TRBV19 to TRBJ2-1, with D perhaps TRBD1 (6 bases). This CDR3 has 16 residues. Trimming stripped 4 bases from V and 4 bases from J, with 17 bases between. The germline CDR1 and CDR2 sequences are LNHDA and SQIVND (reference sequence). In DNA form, the CDR3 reads TGTGCCAGTAGTACGGGTCAGCAGGGGAAATACAATGAGCAGTTCTTC. Translation gives CASSTGQQGKYNEQFF.

The chain recombines TRBV7-2 with TRBJ2-5, with TRBD2 matching 12 bases. The DNA end is a closer match to TRBJ2-7, so the J assignment may be wrong. The CDR3 contains 17 residues. CDR1 is SGHTA and CDR2 is FQGNSA in the germline V gene. The CDR3 coding sequence is TGTGCCAGCAGCTTGGTCCCTAGCGGGAGGGGACTTTACGAGCAGTACTTC. Its translation is CASSLVPSGRGLYEQYF.